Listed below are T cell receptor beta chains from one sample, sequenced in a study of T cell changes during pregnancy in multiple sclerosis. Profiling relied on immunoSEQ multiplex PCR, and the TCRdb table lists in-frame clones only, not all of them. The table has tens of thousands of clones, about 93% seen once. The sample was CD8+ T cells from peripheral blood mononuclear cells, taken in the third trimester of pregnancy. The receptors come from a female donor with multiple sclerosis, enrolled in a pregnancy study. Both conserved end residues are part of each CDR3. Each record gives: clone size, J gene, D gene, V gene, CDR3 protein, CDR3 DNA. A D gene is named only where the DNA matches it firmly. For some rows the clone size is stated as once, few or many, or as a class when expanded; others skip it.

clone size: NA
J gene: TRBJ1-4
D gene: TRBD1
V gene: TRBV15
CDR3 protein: CATSRARGSSEKLFF
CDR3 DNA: TGTGCCACCAGCAGAGCCAGGGGGAGTAGTGAAAAACTGTTTTTT

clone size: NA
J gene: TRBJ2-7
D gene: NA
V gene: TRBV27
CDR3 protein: CASSLARDQYEQYF
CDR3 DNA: TGTGCCAGCAGTTTAGCGCGGGACCAGTACGAGCAGTACTTC

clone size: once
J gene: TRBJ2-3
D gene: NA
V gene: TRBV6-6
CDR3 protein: CASTRGSTDTQYF
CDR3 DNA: TGTGCCAGCACTAGGGGGAGCACAGATACGCAGTATTTT

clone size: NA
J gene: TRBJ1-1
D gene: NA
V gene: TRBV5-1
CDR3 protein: CASSFFGLHNTEAFF
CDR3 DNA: TGCGCCAGCAGCTTCTTCGGACTCCACAACACTGAAGCTTTCTTT

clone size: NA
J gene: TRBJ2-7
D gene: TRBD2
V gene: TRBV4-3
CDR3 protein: CASSQDLGTSGVTYEQYF
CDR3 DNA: TGCGCCAGCAGCCAAGATTTAGGGACTAGCGGGGTAACCTACGAGCAGTACTTC

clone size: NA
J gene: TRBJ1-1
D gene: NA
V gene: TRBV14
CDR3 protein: CASSHRLNTEAFF
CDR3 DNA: TGTGCCAGCAGCCACCGTTTGAACACTGAAGCTTTCTTT

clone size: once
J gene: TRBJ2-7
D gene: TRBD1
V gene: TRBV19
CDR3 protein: CASRRTGAAYEQYF
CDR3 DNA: TGTGCCAGTAGGCGGACAGGGGCCGCCTACGAGCAGTACTTC

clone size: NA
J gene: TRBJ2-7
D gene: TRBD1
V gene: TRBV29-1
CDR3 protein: CSVVGDRLHEQYF
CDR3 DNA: TGCAGCGTTGTAGGGGACAGGCTACACGAGCAGTACTTC

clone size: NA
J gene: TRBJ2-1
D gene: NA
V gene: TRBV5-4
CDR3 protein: CASSPSGGTYNEQFF
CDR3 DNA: TGTGCCAGCAGCCCGTCCGGCGGTACCTACAATGAGCAGTTCTTC

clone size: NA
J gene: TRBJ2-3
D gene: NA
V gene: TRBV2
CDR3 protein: CASRAPDTQYF
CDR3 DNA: TGTGCCAGCAGGGCACCAGATACGCAGTATTTT

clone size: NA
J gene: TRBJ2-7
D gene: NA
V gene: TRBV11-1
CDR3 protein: CASSLVAGDYEQYF
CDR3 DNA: TGTGCCAGCAGCTTAGTCGCAGGGGACTACGAGCAGTACTTC

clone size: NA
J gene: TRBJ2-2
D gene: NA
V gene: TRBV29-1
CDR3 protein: CSALTWNTGELFF
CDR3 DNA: TGCAGCGCCTTAACTTGGAACACCGGGGAGCTGTTTTTT

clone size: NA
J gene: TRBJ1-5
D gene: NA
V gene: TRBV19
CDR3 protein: CASSIQGSPGQPQHF
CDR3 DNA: TGTGCCAGTAGTATCCAAGGGAGTCCGGGCCAGCCCCAGCATTTT

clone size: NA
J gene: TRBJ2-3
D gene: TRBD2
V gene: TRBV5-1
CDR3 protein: CASSLFGVVLAGEADTQYF
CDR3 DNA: TGCGCCAGCAGCTTGTTCGGCGTGGTACTAGCGGGAGAGGCGGATACGCAGTATTTT

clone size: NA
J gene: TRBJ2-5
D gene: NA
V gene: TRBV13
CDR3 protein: CASSFRTQETQYF
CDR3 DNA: TGTGCCAGCAGCTTCCGGACTCAAGAGACCCAGTACTTC

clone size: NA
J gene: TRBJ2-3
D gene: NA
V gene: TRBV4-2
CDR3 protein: CASSQDYDSRTDTQYF
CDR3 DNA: TGTGCCAGCAGCCAAGATTATGACTCGCGCACAGATACGCAGTATTTT

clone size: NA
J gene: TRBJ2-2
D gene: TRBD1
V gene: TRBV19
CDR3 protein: CASSVQGAGTGELFF
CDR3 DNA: TGTGCCAGTAGCGTACAGGGGGCAGGCACCGGGGAGCTGTTTTTT

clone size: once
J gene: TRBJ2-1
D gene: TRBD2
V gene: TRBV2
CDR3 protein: CASSQLGTSWDEQFF
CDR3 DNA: TGTGCCAGCAGCCAATTGGGGACTAGCTGGGATGAGCAGTTCTTC

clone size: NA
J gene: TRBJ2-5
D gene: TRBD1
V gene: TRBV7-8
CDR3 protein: CASSYGKGQGQETQYF
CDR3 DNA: TGTGCCAGCAGCTATGGAAAGGGACAGGGCCAAGAGACCCAGTACTTC

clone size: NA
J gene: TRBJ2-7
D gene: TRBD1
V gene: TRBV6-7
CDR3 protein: CASSPTDRGREQYF
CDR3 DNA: TGTGCCAGCAGCCCCACCGACAGGGGAAGGGAGCAGTACTTC

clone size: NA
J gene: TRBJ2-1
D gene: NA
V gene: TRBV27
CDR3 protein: CASSLSLFRSYNEQFF
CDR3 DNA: TGTGCCAGCAGTTTATCTTTGTTTCGCTCCTACAATGAGCAGTTCTTC

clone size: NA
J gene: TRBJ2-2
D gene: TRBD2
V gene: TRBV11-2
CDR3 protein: CASSLEFLAGVAGELFF
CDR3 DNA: TGTGCCAGCAGCTTAGAGTTCCTAGCGGGAGTTGCCGGGGAGCTGTTTTTT

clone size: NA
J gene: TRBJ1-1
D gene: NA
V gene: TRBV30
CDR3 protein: CAWSEGMNTEAFF
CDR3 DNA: TGTGCCTGGAGTGAGGGGATGAACACTGAAGCTTTCTTT

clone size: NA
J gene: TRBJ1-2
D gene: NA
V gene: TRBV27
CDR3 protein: CASSLEGAPGNGYTF
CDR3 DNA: TGTGCCAGCAGTTTAGAAGGGGCCCCTGGTAATGGCTACACCTTC

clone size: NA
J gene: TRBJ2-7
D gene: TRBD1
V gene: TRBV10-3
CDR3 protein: CAISESGTAYEQYF
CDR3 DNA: TGTGCCATCAGTGAGTCCGGGACAGCCTACGAGCAGTACTTC

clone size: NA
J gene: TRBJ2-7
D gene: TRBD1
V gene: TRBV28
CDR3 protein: CASSPGQAFGEQYF
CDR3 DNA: TGTGCCAGCAGCCCGGGACAGGCCTTCGGGGAGCAGTACTTC

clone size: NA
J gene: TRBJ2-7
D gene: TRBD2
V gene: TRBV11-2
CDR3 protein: CASSLGSAGGLYEQYF
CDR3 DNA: TGTGCCAGCAGCTTAGGTTCAGCGGGAGGTCTCTACGAGCAGTACTTC

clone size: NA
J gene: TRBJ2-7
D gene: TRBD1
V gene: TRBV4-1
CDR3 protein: CASSYRGSYEQYF
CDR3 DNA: TGCGCCAGCAGTTACAGGGGCTCCTACGAGCAGTACTTC

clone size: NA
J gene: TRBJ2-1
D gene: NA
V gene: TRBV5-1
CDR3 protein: CASSLGGGSSYNEQFF
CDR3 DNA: TGCGCCAGCAGCTTAGGGGGGGGGAGCTCCTACAATGAGCAGTTCTTC

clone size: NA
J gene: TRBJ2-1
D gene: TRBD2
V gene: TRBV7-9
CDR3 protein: CASVPGLASYNEQFF
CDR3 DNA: TGTGCCAGCGTACCGGGACTAGCGTCCTACAATGAGCAGTTCTTC

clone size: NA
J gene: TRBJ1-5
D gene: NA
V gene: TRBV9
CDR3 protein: CASSVVHPSNQPQHF
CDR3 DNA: TGTGCCAGCAGCGTTGTACACCCGAGCAATCAGCCCCAGCATTTT

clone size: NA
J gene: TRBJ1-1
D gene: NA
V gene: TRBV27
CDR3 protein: CASSLKRGRVFTNTEAFF
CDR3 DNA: TGTGCCAGCAGTTTAAAGAGGGGGAGGGTTTTTACGAACACTGAAGCTTTCTTT

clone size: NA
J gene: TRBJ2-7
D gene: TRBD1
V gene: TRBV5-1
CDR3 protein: CASSLTGAYYEQYF
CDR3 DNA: TGCGCCAGCAGCTTGACAGGGGCCTATTACGAGCAGTACTTC

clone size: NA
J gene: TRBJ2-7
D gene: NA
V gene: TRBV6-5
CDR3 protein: CASRPQGGEQYF
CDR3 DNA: TGTGCCAGCAGACCTCAGGGAGGTGAGCAGTACTTC

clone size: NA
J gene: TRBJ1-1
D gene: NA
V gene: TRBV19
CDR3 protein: CASSKNSGTEAFF
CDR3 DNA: TGTGCCAGTAGTAAAAATTCGGGGACTGAAGCTTTCTTT

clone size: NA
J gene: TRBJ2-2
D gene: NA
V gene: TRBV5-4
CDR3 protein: CASSLAGEINTGELFF
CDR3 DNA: TGTGCCAGCAGCTTGGCCGGGGAAATCAACACCGGGGAGCTGTTTTTT

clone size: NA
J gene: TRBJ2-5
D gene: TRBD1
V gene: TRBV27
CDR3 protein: CASTNLGTGVETQYF
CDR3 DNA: TGTGCCAGCACCAACTTGGGGACAGGGGTAGAGACCCAGTACTTC

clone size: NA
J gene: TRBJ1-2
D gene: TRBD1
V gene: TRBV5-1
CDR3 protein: CASSTDRGGYTF
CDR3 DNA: TGCGCCAGCAGCACCGACAGGGGTGGCTACACCTTC

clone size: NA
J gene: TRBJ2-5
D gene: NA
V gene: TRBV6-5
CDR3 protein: CASSYGAGTETQYF
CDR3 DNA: TGTGCCAGCAGTTACGGCGCAGGTACGGAGACCCAGTACTTC

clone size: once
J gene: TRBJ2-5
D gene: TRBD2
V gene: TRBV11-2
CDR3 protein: CASSQGTSGQQETQYF
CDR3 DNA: TGTGCCAGCAGCCAGGGGACTAGCGGGCAACAAGAGACCCAGTACTTC

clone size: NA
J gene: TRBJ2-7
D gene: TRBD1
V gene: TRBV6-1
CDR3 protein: CASSGSGQGTYEQYF
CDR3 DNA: TGTGCCAGCAGTGGCAGCGGACAGGGGACCTACGAGCAGTACTTC

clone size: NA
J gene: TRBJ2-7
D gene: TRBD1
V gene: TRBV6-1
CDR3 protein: CASSDFDRGVEQYF
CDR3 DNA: TGTGCCAGCAGTGACTTCGACAGGGGGGTCGAGCAGTACTTC